A single sample gave rise to the 19 T cell receptor beta chains below, sequenced in a study of shared clonotypes between healthy human individuals. Sequencing used immunoSEQ multiplex PCR; TCRdb keeps in-frame clones, though not all of them. The sample records about 2.4 million clones, around 90% being singletons. Source material: naive CD4+ T cells sorted from blood. Subset here: CD45RA+ positively selected. Source of these receptors: a man aged 18 to 35 in good health.

The chain combines TRBV19 with TRBJ1-5, with a possible D match to TRBD1 (5 bases). The CDR3 is 12 residues long. Germline V gene data show CDR1 as LNHDA and CDR2 as SQIVND (reference sequence). Trimming removed 5 bases at V and 9 bases at J, with 11 bases between. Here the CDR3 reads CASSPGGGPQHF. The CDR3 bases are TGTGCCAGTAGTCCCGGGGGGGGGCCCCAGCATTTT. Using reference TRBV19 and TRBJ1-5 for the parts outside the CDR3, the full variable domain is DGGITQSPKYLFRKEGQNVTLSCEQNLNHDAMYWYRQDPGQGLRLIYYSQIVNDFQKGDIAEGYSVSREKKESFPLTVTSAQKNPTAFYLCASSPGGGPQHFGDGTRLSIL.

Note on this clone: Other DNA sequences in this sample translate to the same CDR3. This chain joins TRBV5-1 and TRBJ2-5; D may match TRBD1 or TRBD2 (6 bases each). Germline CDR1 is SGHRS and CDR2 is YFSETQ. V lost 3 bases, J lost 5 bases, and 11 bases lay in between. This CDR3 is 13 amino acids long. The CDR3 coding sequence is TGCGCCAGCAGCTCGGGGGCGCAGGAGACCCAGTACTTC. As protein: CASSSGAQETQYF.

CDR3 sequence (DNA): TGTGCCAGCAGTCTACCTACAGGGGGCTCTCAGCCCCAGCATTTT. It codes for CASSLPTGGSQPQHF. This chain joins TRBV28 and TRBJ1-5, with 9 bases aligning to TRBD1. J gave up 6 bases and V 5 bases, and 8 bases lay outside the gene matches. This CDR3 is built from 15 residues. Germline CDR1 and CDR2: MDHEN and SYDVKM.

CDR3 sequence reads: CSVEVQGNEKLFF. The CDR3 region has the DNA TGCAGCGTTGAGGTCCAGGGTAATGAAAAACTGTTTTTT. The chain combines TRBV29-1 with TRBJ1-4, with D maybe TRBD1 (5 bases). From germline, CDR1 is SQVTM and CDR2 ANQGSEA. The ends were cut back, 3 bases at V and 4 bases at J, with 9 bases in the middle. The length of the CDR3 is 13 residues.

For this clone: This specimen includes other DNA sequences encoding the same CDR3. The rearrangement links TRBV18 to TRBJ1-1; D is unresolved. The germline V gene encodes CDR1 KGHSH and CDR2 LQKENI. There are 13 residues in the CDR3. Trimming pared 3 bases from V and 0 bases from J, leaving 5 bases between. The CDR3 loop reads CASSPKMNTEAFF. CDR3 coding DNA: TGTGCCAGCTCACCCAAGATGAACACTGAAGCTTTCTTT.

The rearrangement uses TRBV2 and TRBJ1-6; D is perhaps TRBD1 (5 bases). The length of the CDR3 is 13 residues. CDR1 is SNHLY and CDR2 is FYNNEI in the germline V gene. Trimming took 8 bases from V and 5 from J, leaving 10 bases between them. The CDR3 DNA follows: TGTGCCAGCCAGACAGCTAATAATTCACCCCTCCACTTT. Its translation is CASQTANNSPLHF.

J is TRBJ2-2 and V is TRBV18, with D uncertain. The germline gives CDR1 KGHSH, CDR2 LQKENI. The CDR3 is made up of 16 amino acids. V lost 3 bases and J lost 1, with 12 bases in between. CDR3 sequence reads: CASSPPGLQNTGELFF. CDR3 sequence (DNA): TGTGCCAGCTCACCCCCCGGGCTCCAGAACACCGGGGAGCTGTTTTTT.

This chain connects TRBV12-5 to TRBJ2-5, with D possibly being TRBD1 (6 bases). This CDR3 has 14 residues. The ends were cut back, 2 bases at V and 5 bases at J, with 12 bases in the middle. Germline loops: CDR1 LGHNT, CDR2 FRNRAP. In nucleotides, the CDR3 is TGTGCTAGTGGTTTGCCACCTACAGGGGAGACCCAGTACTTC. It translates to CASGLPPTGETQYF.

About this clone itself: Other DNA sequences from this sample encode an identical CDR3 as well. V and J are TRBV28 and TRBJ2-3, with TRBD2 matching over 7 bases. The CDR3 is 15 amino acids. V was pared by 5 bases and J by 1 base, with 6 bases of the junction left unmatched. Per the germline V gene, CDR1 is MDHEN and CDR2 is SYDVKM. The CDR3 DNA reads TGTGCCAGCAGTCGCGACCGGGGGGGCACAGATACGCAGTATTTT. Amino acid sequence: CASSRDRGGTDTQYF.

The chain carries TRBV27 and TRBJ2-1, with D unresolved. The germline V and J ends were trimmed by 2 bases and 3 bases, with 11 bases remaining between them. The CDR3 loop spans 15 amino acids. Germline loops: CDR1 MNHEY, CDR2 SMNVEV (reference sequence). Written as DNA, the CDR3 is TGTGCCAGCAGTTTAACCCCGGGCCTCTACAATGAGCAGTTCTTC. Translation: CASSLTPGLYNEQFF.

This chain uses TRBV11-2 with TRBJ2-5, with 7 bases identical to TRBD1. The CDR3 has 13 residues. Germline V gene data show CDR1 as SGHAT and CDR2 as FQNNGV. With 3 bases clipped from V and 3 bases from J, the junction kept 1 base outside the gene matches. The CDR3 coding sequence is TGTGCCAGCAGCTTTACAGGGGAAGAGACCCAGTACTTC. Encoded protein: CASSFTGEETQYF.

V is TRBV6-1 and J is TRBJ1-5; D is unresolved. Germline V lookup: CDR1 MNHNS, CDR2 SASEGT. The CDR3 length is 13 residues. Trimming took off 6 bases at V and 7 bases at J, with 13 bases between the two ends. DNA of the CDR3: TGTGCCAGCAGGGGAAACCCCCAACAGCCCCAGCATTTT. It yields the protein CASRGNPQQPQHF.

The genes are TRBV27 and TRBJ2-7, with 10 bases fitting TRBD2. Trimming removed 0 bases from V and 5 bases from J; junction bases left unmatched: 7. Germline-derived CDR1 and CDR2 are MNHEY and SMNVEV (reference sequence). There are 16 residues in the CDR3. CDR3 in amino acids: CASSLSGLAAGDEQYF. In nucleotides, the CDR3 is TGTGCCAGCAGTTTATCAGGACTAGCGGCTGGCGACGAGCAGTACTTC.

This clone was observed a few times. V gene TRBV9 combines with J gene TRBJ1-2; perhaps TRBD1 as D (5 bases). The V end lost 3 bases, the J end lost 0 bases, and 6 bases lay between the germline ends. Germline CDR1 and CDR2: SGDLS and YYNGEE. There are 13 residues in the CDR3. The CDR3 is CASSATANYGYTF. CDR3 DNA: TGTGCCAGCAGCGCGACAGCTAACTATGGCTACACCTTC.

The chain carries TRBV30 and TRBJ1-1, with TRBD1 identical over 8 bases. Trimming took 4 bases from V and 0 from J; bases not matched to a gene: 7. The CDR3 extends over 15 amino acids. Germline CDR1 and CDR2: GTSNPN and SVGIG (reference sequence). DNA of the CDR3: TGTGCCTGGATAAGGACAGGGACTATGAACACTGAAGCTTTCTTT. Its translation is CAWIRTGTMNTEAFF. Complete variable domain (other parts from reference TRBV30 and TRBJ1-1): SQTIHQWPATLVQPVGSPLSLECTVEGTSNPNLYWYRQAAGRGLQLLFYSVGIGQISSEVPQNLSASRPQDRQFILSSKKLLLSDSGFYLCAWIRTGTMNTEAFFGQGTRLTVV.

V is TRBV7-6 and J is TRBJ2-1, with D tentatively TRBD1 (5 bases). CDR1 is SGHVS, CDR2 FNYEAQ, per germline. V was cut by 1 base and J by 8 bases, with 12 bases left in between. This CDR3 region has 14 residues. The CDR3 nucleotides read TGTGCCAGCAGCTTAGGGGGCCTCTTCTATGAGCAGTTCTTC. This encodes CASSLGGLFYEQFF.

The gene calls are TRBV29-1 and TRBJ2-2; 9 bases fit TRBD2. Germline assignment: CDR1 SQVTM and CDR2 ANQGSEA. The V and J ends lost 6 bases and 0 bases, in that order; junction bases with no gene match: 2. The CDR3 is 14 residues long. The CDR3 is CSVSGGTNTGELFF. DNA for the CDR3: TGCAGCGTGAGCGGGGGGACGAACACCGGGGAGCTGTTTTTT.

V usage is TRBV15 and J usage is TRBJ2-7; weak D call: TRBD2 (6 bases). The CDR3 is made up of 16 amino acids. In germline, CDR1 is LNHNV, CDR2 YYDKDF (reference sequence). The germline V and J ends were trimmed by 1 base and 0 bases, with 13 bases remaining between them. CDR3 nucleotides: TGTGCCACCAGCAGAGGGGAGGCACTTCCCTCCTACGAGCAGTACTTC. Residues: CATSRGEALPSYEQYF.

The rearrangement uses TRBV7-9 and TRBJ2-4; 8 positions agree with TRBD1. Germline V gene data show CDR1 as SEHNR and CDR2 as FQNEAQ (reference sequence). J gave up 5 bases and V 4 bases, and 4 bases lay outside the gene matches. The CDR3 extends over 14 amino acids. The CDR3 DNA follows: TGTGCCAGCAGCTCGGACAGGGCCGAAAACATTCAGTACTTC. As protein: CASSSDRAENIQYF.